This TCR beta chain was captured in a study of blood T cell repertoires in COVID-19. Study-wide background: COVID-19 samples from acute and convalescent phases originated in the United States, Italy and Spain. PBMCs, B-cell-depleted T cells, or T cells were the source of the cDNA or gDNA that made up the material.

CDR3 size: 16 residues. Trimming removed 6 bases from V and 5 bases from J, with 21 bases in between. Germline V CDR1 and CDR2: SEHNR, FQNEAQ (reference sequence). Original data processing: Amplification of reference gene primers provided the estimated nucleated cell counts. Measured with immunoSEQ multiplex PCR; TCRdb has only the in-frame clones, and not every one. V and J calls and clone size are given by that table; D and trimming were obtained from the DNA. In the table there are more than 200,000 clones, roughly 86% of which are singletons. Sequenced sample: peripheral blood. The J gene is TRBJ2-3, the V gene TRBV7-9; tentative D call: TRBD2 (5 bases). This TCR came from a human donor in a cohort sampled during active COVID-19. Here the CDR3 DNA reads TGTGCCAGCAGTTCACCGGGAACGTCTGGAGTAGATACGCAGTATTTT. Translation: CASSSPGTSGVDTQYF.